The 28 T cell receptor beta chains listed next were all sequenced from one sample in a study of blood T cell repertoires in COVID-19. Method: immunoSEQ multiplex PCR; TCRdb's copy keeps in-frame clones and lacks some. The sample shows 200,000 or so clones, 80% to 90% of them seen only once. Sequencing was performed on peripheral blood. The receptors originated from a human donor in a cohort sampled during active COVID-19.

This chain connects TRBV5-1 to TRBJ1-1, with a tentative D call TRBD1 (6 bases). The V end was cut by 3 bases, the J end by 1 base, with 10 bases between. Germline values: CDR1 SGHRS, CDR2 YFSETQ. The CDR3 runs 14 residues. The CDR3: CASSWGTQNTEAFF. For the CDR3, the DNA is TGCGCCAGCAGCTGGGGGACACAGAACACTGAAGCTTTCTTT.

CDR3 coding DNA: TGTGCCAGCAGTTCGGACAGTTACACTGAAGCTTTCTTT. This codes for CASSSDSYTEAFF. The chain carries TRBV27 and TRBJ1-1, with D possibly TRBD1 on 6 matching bases. This CDR3 region has 13 residues. Deletions cut 4 bases from V and 3 bases from J, with 9 bases between. Germline CDR1 reads MNHEY; CDR2 reads SMNVEV (reference sequence).

The rearrangement uses TRBV7-9 and TRBJ2-1; D is perhaps TRBD2 (6 bases). V lost 6 bases to trimming and J lost 5 bases, with 14 bases between them. The CDR3 loop spans 14 amino acids. Germline CDR1 reads SEHNR; CDR2 reads FQNEAQ (reference sequence). The CDR3 region is CASSMDYGNNEQFF. The CDR3 bases are TGTGCCAGCAGTATGGACTATGGAAACAATGAGCAGTTCTTC.

A word on this clone: Compared with germline, one end of the junction differs, possibly owing to a read error. The chain links TRBV7-7 to TRBJ2-2; D is uncertain. The CDR3 loop spans 16 amino acids. The V gene's germline CDR1 is SSHAT and CDR2 FNYEAQ (reference sequence). The DNA of the CDR3 is TGTGCTAGCAGCCAAGAGGCCGGATTTTACACCGGGGAGCTGTTTTTT. Residues: CASSQEAGFYTGELFF.

The rearrangement joins TRBV5-1 to TRBJ1-3, with 9 bases fitting TRBD1. V lost 3 bases and J lost 14; bases outside the gene matches: 18. Germline V lookup: CDR1 SGHRS, CDR2 YFSETQ. This CDR3 is 16 amino acids long. CDR3 sequence reads: CASSSSAGQGIGVVYF. CDR3 DNA: TGCGCCAGCAGCTCTAGCGCGGGACAGGGAATAGGCGTTGTATATTTT.

The chain combines TRBV5-5 with TRBJ1-3; 8 bases align to TRBD1. The CDR3 is 15 amino acids. Germline CDR1 SGHKS, CDR2 YYEKEE (reference sequence). Trimming cost V 3 bases and J 3 bases; bases outside gene matches: 5. CDR3: CASSSQGVRGNTIYF. DNA of the CDR3: TGTGCCAGCAGCTCACAGGGGGTACGTGGAAACACCATATATTTT. Drawing the rest from reference TRBV5-5 and TRBJ1-3, the complete variable domain is DAGVTQSPTHLIKTRGQQVTLRCSPISGHKSVSWYQQVLGQGPQFIFQYYEKEERGRGNFPDRFSARQFPNYSSELNVNALLLGDSALYLCASSSQGVRGNTIYFGEGSWLTVV.

The chain combines TRBV7-9 with TRBJ2-1; 14 bases map to TRBD2. With 6 bases clipped from V and 7 bases from J, the junction kept 11 bases outside the gene matches. The CDR3 spans 17 residues. Looked up from germline, CDR1 is SEHNR and CDR2 is FQNEAQ (reference sequence). The chain's CDR3 is CASRLTGLAGGGNEQFF. The CDR3 DNA reads TGTGCCAGCAGACTCACTGGACTAGCGGGAGGTGGGAATGAGCAGTTCTTC. Full variable domain (rest looked up from reference TRBV7-9 and TRBJ2-1): DTGVSQNPRHKITKRGQNVTFRCDPISEHNRLYWYRQTLGQGPEFLTYFQNEAQLEKSRLLSDRFSAERPKGSFSTLEIQRTEQGDSAMYLCASRLTGLAGGGNEQFFGPGTRLTVL.

The chain has TRBV9 and TRBJ2-7, with TRBD1 matching over 7 bases. The CDR3 runs to 16 residues. Germline CDR1 is SGDLS and CDR2 is YYNGEE. The V segment lost 1 base and the J segment 1 base; nucleotides outside the gene matches: 8. The CDR3 sequence: CASSVHRDSNSYEQYF. The CDR3 DNA sequence: TGTGCCAGCAGCGTACATCGGGACAGTAATTCCTACGAGCAGTACTTC.

The genes are TRBV18 and TRBJ1-4; no clear D gene. The CDR3 consists of 14 residues. Germline CDR1 and CDR2: KGHSH and LQKENI. Trimming took off 3 bases at V and 2 bases at J, with 7 bases between the two ends. The chain's CDR3 is CASSPATTNEKLFF. The CDR3 coding sequence is TGTGCCAGCTCACCCGCTACCACTAATGAAAAACTGTTTTTT.

The rearrangement uses TRBV7-6 and TRBJ2-1, with D possibly being TRBD1 (5 bases). The CDR3 has 12 residues. V was cut by 7 bases and J by 8 bases, with 12 bases left in between. The V gene's germline CDR1 is SGHVS and CDR2 FNYEAQ. In nucleotides, the CDR3 is TGTGCCAGCAACAAGCTAGGGGATGAGCAGTTCTTC. It encodes CASNKLGDEQFF.

The gene calls are TRBV6-1 and TRBJ2-3; the D gene is possibly TRBD2 (6 bases). Germline assignment: CDR1 MNHNS and CDR2 SASEGT. CDR3 length equals 15 residues. The V end was cut by 3 bases, the J end by 1 base, with 11 bases between. CDR3 residues: CASSDSGDGTDTQYF. The CDR3 DNA reads TGTGCCAGCAGTGATTCGGGGGATGGCACAGATACGCAGTATTTT.

V is TRBV10-3 and J is TRBJ2-7; D possibly corresponds to TRBD1 (8 bases). Germline V CDR1 and CDR2: ENHRY, SYGVKD. This CDR3 has 15 amino acids. V was cut by 3 bases and J by 1 base, with 13 bases left in between. CDR3 in amino acids: CAISEAGQESYEQYF. CDR3 in DNA: TGTGCCATCAGTGAAGCGGGACAGGAATCCTACGAGCAGTACTTC.

This chain uses TRBV2 with TRBJ2-3; 14 bases align to TRBD2. CDR3 length: 16 residues. Germline CDR1 is SNHLY and CDR2 is FYNNEI. V shed 5 bases and J 5 bases; nucleotides not matched to a gene: 6. The CDR3 protein is CASSKGLAGAIDTQYF. CDR3 in DNA: TGTGCCAGCAGTAAGGGACTAGCGGGGGCCATAGATACGCAGTATTTT.

In this sample, this clone turned up many times. The V and J genes are TRBV28 and TRBJ2-2; tentatively, D is TRBD2 (5 bases). The CDR3 is 14 residues long. V lost 6 bases and J lost 4, with 12 bases in between. The V gene's germline CDR1 is MDHEN and CDR2 SYDVKM. CDR3 protein: CASRDGDITGELFF. DNA for the CDR3: TGTGCCAGCAGAGACGGGGATATCACCGGGGAGCTGTTTTTT.

The genes are TRBV5-1 and TRBJ2-5, with 9 bases fitting TRBD2. V lost 7 bases to trimming and J lost 1 base; unmatched junction nucleotides: 8. The germline V gene encodes CDR1 SGHRS and CDR2 YFSETQ. The CDR3 is made up of 15 amino acids. The CDR3 is CASRRGGGTQETQYF. In nucleotides, the CDR3 is TGCGCCAGCCGGCGGGGGGGCGGAACCCAAGAGACCCAGTACTTC.

V usage is TRBV5-5 and J usage is TRBJ1-6; a possible D gene is TRBD1 (5 bases). The V gene lost 5 bases and the J gene lost 12 bases, with 15 bases spanning the gap. Germline-derived CDR1 and CDR2 are SGHKS and YYEKEE (reference sequence). This CDR3 has 13 residues. This CDR3 is CASSRQPEEPLHF. The CDR3, as DNA: TGTGCCAGCAGTCGACAGCCCGAGGAACCCCTCCACTTT.

The gene calls are TRBV18 and TRBJ1-1, with TRBD1 matching over 9 bases. This CDR3 region has 15 residues. Germline loops: CDR1 KGHSH, CDR2 LQKENI. J lost 4 bases, V lost 3 bases, and 6 bases had no gene match. CDR3 sequence: CASSPVPGQGTEAFF. CDR3 nucleotides: TGTGCCAGCTCACCTGTACCGGGACAGGGCACTGAAGCTTTCTTT. Drawing the rest from reference TRBV18 and TRBJ1-1, the complete variable domain is NAGVMQNPRHLVRRRGQEARLRCSPMKGHSHVYWYRQLPEEGLKFMVYLQKENIIDESGMPKERFSAEFPKEGPSILRIQQVVRGDSAAYFCASSPVPGQGTEAFFGQGTRLTVV.

The chain couples TRBV5-1 to TRBJ2-7, with D unresolved. Trimming removed 0 bases from V and 0 bases from J, with 7 bases in between. In germline, CDR1 is SGHRS, CDR2 YFSETQ. The CDR3 sequence is 14 residues long. In DNA form, the CDR3 reads TGCGCCAGCAGCTTGGATCCCGTCTCCTACGAGCAGTACTTC. It encodes CASSLDPVSYEQYF.

The chain carries TRBV2 and TRBJ1-2; TRBD1 aligns across 9 bases. V shed 6 bases and J 4 bases; nucleotides not matched to a gene: 6. The CDR3 consists of 14 residues. The germline V gene has CDR1 SNHLY and CDR2 FYNNEI. CDR3 in DNA: TGTGCCAGCAGGGAGGACAGGGGCGCCTATGGCTACACCTTC. Amino acid sequence: CASREDRGAYGYTF.

The rearrangement joins TRBV6-6 to TRBJ2-1, with D perhaps matching TRBD2 (5 bases). Germline lookup yields CDR1 MNHNY and CDR2 SVGAGI (reference sequence). The CDR3 covers 16 residues. V gave up 2 bases and J gave up 3 bases, with 14 bases separating them. In DNA, the CDR3 is TGTGCCAGCAGTTACCTCGAACTGGGGAGCTACAATGAGCAGTTCTTC. It is translated as CASSYLELGSYNEQFF.

The chain couples TRBV6-6 to TRBJ1-1; 7 bases agree with TRBD1. J lost 7 bases, V lost 6 bases, and 17 bases had no gene match. Germline V gene sequence: CDR1 MNHNY, CDR2 SVGAGI (reference sequence). The CDR3 is 16 residues long. In DNA, the CDR3 is TGTGCCAGCAGCAGACAGGGTCTCCCAAACGGCGGTGAAGCTTTCTTT. This codes for CASSRQGLPNGGEAFF.

Here the CDR3 reads CASSADRSTDTQYF. The CDR3 DNA reads as TGTGCCAGCAGCGCAGACAGATCCACAGATACGCAGTATTTT. The chain is built from TRBV7-2 and TRBJ2-3; perhaps TRBD1 as D (5 bases). Germline CDR1 reads SGHTA; CDR2 reads FQGNSA. V lost 5 bases, J lost 2 bases, and 11 bases lay in between. This CDR3 has 14 amino acids.

This clone showed up just a few times. This chain connects TRBV3-1 (or the pseudogene TRBV3-2) to TRBJ1-6, with 8 bases aligning to TRBD1. Germline V gene data show CDR1 as LGHDT and CDR2 as YNNKEL (reference sequence). The CDR3 sequence is 15 residues long. The junction had 8 bases not matched to a gene; V was cut back by 4 bases and J by 9 bases. The CDR3 loop is CASSPRTGRRSPLHF. The CDR3 nucleotides read TGTGCCAGCAGCCCGCGGACAGGGAGGCGTTCACCCCTCCACTTT.

V gene TRBV27 combines with J gene TRBJ2-1, with 10 bases that match TRBD1. There are 15 residues in the CDR3. In germline, CDR1 is MNHEY, CDR2 SMNVEV (reference sequence). V dropped 3 bases and J dropped 5; count of bases not matched to a gene: 4. This CDR3 reads CASSFRDRGNNEQFF. The CDR3 bases are TGTGCCAGCAGTTTCCGGGACAGGGGAAACAATGAGCAGTTCTTC.

The rearrangement links TRBV12-3 or TRBV12-4 to TRBJ2-7, with D perhaps TRBD2 (6 bases). The V gene lost 1 base and the J gene lost 7 bases, with 11 bases spanning the gap. The CDR3 totals 13 residues. CDR3 sequence reads: CASSLGLAKEQYF. The DNA of the CDR3 is TGTGCCAGCAGTTTAGGGCTAGCGAAAGAGCAGTACTTC.

The chain recombines TRBV27 with TRBJ2-2; 8 bases match TRBD1. CDR1 and CDR2 from the germline V gene are MNHEY and SMNVEV (reference sequence). Losses at the gene ends were 0 bases for V and 0 bases for J; bases not matched to a gene: 12. This CDR3 is 20 amino acids long. CDR3 loop: CASSLSPYPGQGANTGELFF. CDR3 nucleotides: TGTGCCAGCAGTTTATCTCCTTATCCCGGACAGGGCGCGAACACCGGGGAGCTGTTTTTT.

The V and J genes are TRBV28 and TRBJ2-7; possible D gene TRBD1, 6 bases. The germline CDR1 and CDR2 sequences are MDHEN and SYDVKM. The CDR3 spans 14 residues. V was clipped by 9 bases and J by 0 bases, with 15 bases between them. This CDR3 reads CASRGGGRSYEQYF. CDR3 coding DNA: TGTGCCAGTCGAGGGGGTGGACGCTCCTACGAGCAGTACTTC.

V usage is TRBV7-9 and J usage is TRBJ2-3, with D uncertain. This CDR3 spans 14 amino acids. Trimming took off 9 bases at V and 0 bases at J, with 13 bases between the two ends. Germline V gene lookup returns CDR1 SEHNR and CDR2 FQNEAQ (reference sequence). The DNA of the CDR3 is TGTGCCAGTAAACCTACACTAAGCACAGATACGCAGTATTTT. Its protein product is CASKPTLSTDTQYF.